These 17 T cell receptor beta chains share one sample of origin, sequenced in a study of T cells after yellow fever vaccination. TCRdb analysed the 5' RACE reads with MiXCR anew, one entry per CDR3 protein. The sample lists approximately 580,000 distinct CDR3 sequences, about a sixth occurring once. The sequenced sample was PBMCs, obtained less than 6 days after the first yellow fever vaccination. These TCRs come from a man aged 18 to 29 who received the YFV17D yellow fever vaccine.

This chain joins TRBV28 and TRBJ1-5; 7 nucleotides align to TRBD1. CDR3 length: 15 amino acids. Losses at the gene ends were 5 bases for V and 4 bases for J; bases not matched to a gene: 8. CDR1 and CDR2 (germline): MDHEN, SYDVKM. DNA of the CDR3: TGTGCCAGCAGTATCGCGGACAGGAGAAATCAGCCCCAGCATTTT. It is translated as CASSIADRRNQPQHF.

J is TRBJ2-5 and V is TRBV7-6, with D unclear. This CDR3 spans 15 amino acids. In germline, CDR1 is SGHVS, CDR2 FNYEAQ. The V end was cut by 4 bases, the J end by 1 base, with 13 bases between. CDR3: CASSSRPETQETQYF. CDR3 coding DNA: TGTGCCAGCAGCTCGCGACCGGAGACCCAAGAGACCCAGTACTTC.

This clonotype showed up many times. The chain is built from TRBV6-5 and TRBJ2-5, with 8 bases matching TRBD1. This CDR3 spans 15 amino acids. Germline CDR1 and CDR2: MNHEY and SVGAGI. Germline trimming cut 0 bases from V and 2 bases from J; bases unmatched to any gene: 2. The CDR3 DNA reads as TGTGCCAGCAGTTACTCCCGGGACAGGCAAGAGACCCAGTACTTC. It yields the protein CASSYSRDRQETQYF.

This clonotype came up a few times. The rearrangement links TRBV6-1 to TRBJ1-1, with D perhaps TRBD1 (6 bases). The CDR3 covers 13 residues. Germline V CDR1 and CDR2: MNHNS, SASEGT. Trimming removed 4 bases at V and 7 bases at J, with 13 bases between. As DNA, the CDR3 is TGTGCCAGCAGTGCCTTGGGGGGGCGTGAAGCTTTCTTT. Encoded protein: CASSALGGREAFF.

This clonotype occurred a few times. The chain combines TRBV6-5 with TRBJ2-7; D call uncertain. The V gene lost 0 bases and the J gene lost 0 bases, with 6 bases spanning the gap. The CDR3 covers 14 residues. Germline assignment: CDR1 MNHEY and CDR2 SVGAGI. CDR3 loop: CASSYSGNSYEQYF. CDR3 bases: TGTGCCAGCAGTTACTCTGGTAACTCCTACGAGCAGTACTTC.

This clonotype was seen many times. This chain uses TRBV3-1 with TRBJ2-2; no reliable D call. V was cut by 9 bases and J by 1 base, with 9 bases left in between. Germline CDR1 is LGHDT and CDR2 is YNNKEL (reference sequence). This CDR3 is 13 amino acids long. This CDR3 reads CASRLENTGELFF. CDR3 nucleotides: TGTGCCAGTCGGCTGGAGAACACCGGGGAGCTGTTTTTT.

The chain combines TRBV20-1 with TRBJ1-1, with D possibly TRBD1 on 6 matching bases. V was shortened by 6 bases and J by 0 bases, with 17 bases between the two germline ends. The CDR3 consists of 15 residues. Germline V gene lookup returns CDR1 DFQATT and CDR2 SNEGSKA (reference sequence). The CDR3 coding sequence is TGCAGTGCCACCCGGGACACCTTGGTGAACACTGAAGCTTTCTTT. It codes for CSATRDTLVNTEAFF.

The CDR3 here is CATGSAYEQYF. For the CDR3, the DNA is TGTGCCACCGGGAGTGCCTACGAGCAGTACTTC. The rearrangement joins TRBV6-5 to TRBJ2-7; a weak D match, TRBD2 (6 bases). The CDR3 runs 11 residues. V lost 10 bases and J 2 bases, leaving 9 bases between the germline ends. Germline CDR1 is MNHEY and CDR2 is SVGAGI.

This chain joins TRBV20-1 and TRBJ2-3; TRBD2 aligns across 9 bases. The germline CDR1 and CDR2 sequences are DFQATT and SNEGSKA (reference sequence). V was pared by 5 bases and J by 3 bases, with 3 bases of the junction left unmatched. This CDR3 spans 13 amino acids. As DNA, the CDR3 is TGCAGTGCTCCCCTAGCGGGGACAGATACGCAGTATTTT. Translating gives CSAPLAGTDTQYF.

This clonotype was counted a few times. This rearrangement joins TRBV12-3 or TRBV12-4 to TRBJ1-2, with 8 bases lining up with TRBD1. The J segment lost 6 bases and the V segment lost 7 bases, leaving 10 bases of the junction unmatched. The CDR3 has 14 residues. The DNA of the CDR3 is TGTGCCAGCACCCTATCCGGGACAGGAAATGGCTACACCTTC. Translation gives CASTLSGTGNGYTF.

The sample holds many counts of this clonotype. The chain carries TRBV12-3 or TRBV12-4 and TRBJ2-2, with D perhaps matching TRBD1 (6 bases). The CDR3 is made up of 13 amino acids. The V and J ends lost 6 bases and 1 base respectively, with 6 bases between them. CDR3 bases: TGTGCCAGCAGGACAGGGAACACCGGGGAGCTGTTTTTT. Its protein product is CASRTGNTGELFF.

This clonotype has only a few counts. This chain uses TRBV12-3 or TRBV12-4 with TRBJ2-1; no clear D. Between the trimmed V and J ends, which lost 3 bases and 9 bases, there was a span of 15 bases. CDR3 length: 14 residues. The DNA of the CDR3 is TGTGCCAGCAGTTTCTCCCACTTATGGGGTGAGCAGTTCTTC. Translation: CASSFSHLWGEQFF.

J is TRBJ2-7 and V is TRBV20-1; the match to TRBD1 covers 9 bases. In germline, CDR1 is DFQATT, CDR2 SNEGSKA (reference sequence). The CDR3 covers 14 residues. With 6 bases clipped from V and 6 bases from J, the junction kept 12 bases outside the gene matches. The CDR3 protein is CSASTGGFPSEQYV. The CDR3, as DNA: TGCAGTGCATCGACAGGGGGTTTTCCTAGCGAGCAGTACGTC.

A few counts support this clonotype. J is TRBJ1-1 and V is TRBV7-2; D is unclear. Trimming left V 4 bases short and J 0 bases short, with 12 bases between. Germline loops: CDR1 SGHTA, CDR2 FQGNSA. The CDR3 runs 15 residues. In nucleotides, the CDR3 is TGTGCCAGCAGCTCGACCGGGGTTCTGAACACTGAAGCTTTCTTT. As protein: CASSSTGVLNTEAFF.

This clonotype was observed at least ten times. J is TRBJ2-7 and V is TRBV20-1; 10 bases line up with TRBD1. CDR3 size: 13 residues. The V and J ends lost 2 bases and 7 bases, in that order; junction bases with no gene match: 5. Germline loops: CDR1 DFQATT, CDR2 SNEGSKA (reference sequence). The CDR3 DNA reads as TGCAGTGCTAGAAGACAGGGGGCAGGGGAGCAGTACTTC. Translation: CSARRQGAGEQYF.

The chain carries TRBV4-1 and TRBJ1-5, with D unclear. Germline CDR1 and CDR2: MGHRA and YSYEKL. Trimming pared 3 bases from V and 4 bases from J, leaving 13 bases between. The CDR3 totals 15 residues. CDR3 residues: CASSQVYASNQPQHF. CDR3 DNA sequence: TGCGCCAGCAGCCAGGTGTACGCGTCTAATCAGCCCCAGCATTTT.

This clonotype was counted between two and nine times. The chain combines TRBV4-3 with TRBJ2-2; 7 bases are shared with TRBD1. The junction had 6 bases not matched to a gene; V was cut back by 5 bases and J by 6 bases. Germline CDR1 and CDR2: LGHNA and YSLEER. The CDR3 consists of 14 residues. The CDR3 reads CASSDGTVPGELFF. The CDR3 nucleotides are TGCGCCAGCAGCGACGGGACAGTCCCCGGGGAGCTGTTTTTT.